The rows below give T cell receptor beta chains drawn from one sample of a study of T cell repertoires in cytomegalovirus infection. MiXCR, run by TCRdb on the reads, gives a single entry per CDR3 protein. Of about 920,000 distinct CDR3 sequences in the sample, approximately 31% are singletons; the top ten hold around an eighth. These receptors have no identified antigens. Sample: cultured CD8+ T cells from PBMCs, taken from culture after CMV antigen stimulation. These receptors were obtained from a human donor in good health (CMV status not recorded). Some clones in this sample may be carry-over from other donors' samples. Each CDR3 is given with its conserved first and last residue. The order of the fields is D gene, J gene, clone size, V gene, CDR3 DNA, CDR3 protein. D genes are given only for firm matches. For some rows the clone size is stated as once, few or many, or as a class when expanded; others skip it.

TRBD2 TRBJ2-2 - TRBV20-1 TGCAGTGCTACGGGGGGGCGGCTAGTTGACACCGGGGAGCTGTTTTTT CSATGGRLVDTGELFF
TRBD1 TRBJ1-5 - TRBV4-1 TGCGCCAGCAGCCCTTACGGGACAGGGGAAGGCAATCAGCCCCAGCATTTT CASSPYGTGEGNQPQHF
TRBD2 TRBJ2-1 few TRBV12-3/TRBV12-4 TGTGCCAGCTCTAGCGGGGGCTCCGGGGAGCAGTTCTTC CASSSGGSGEQFF
TRBD1 TRBJ2-6 - TRBV7-6 TGTGCCACAGGACAGGGGATAGGCGCTGGGGCCAACGTCCTGCCTTTC CATGQGIGAGANVLPF
- TRBJ2-1 few TRBV6-1 TGTGCCAGCAGTGAAGGGACTCTTCCTTACAATGAGCAGTTCTTC CASSEGTLPYNEQFF
- TRBJ1-2 - TRBV27 TGTGCCAGCAAAATGACAGCTAACTATGGCTACACCTTC CASKMTANYGYTF
- TRBJ2-1 many TRBV7-6 TGTGCCAGCAGCCAGGCGGATGAGCAGTTCTTC CASSQADEQFF
TRBD1 TRBJ2-3 - TRBV10-3 TGTGCCATCAGCCACGGGGACAGGGATGACACAGATACGCAGTATTTT CAISHGDRDDTDTQYF
TRBD1 TRBJ1-1 - TRBV7-9 TGTGCCAGCAGCTTAGCAACAGGGGAAGGGGATGAAGCTTTCTTT CASSLATGEGDEAFF
TRBD1 TRBJ2-2 - TRBV14 TGTGCCAGCAGCCATCAACAGGGGTACGGGGAGCTGTTTTTT CASSHQQGYGELFF
TRBD1 TRBJ2-3 many TRBV27 TGTGCCAGCAGAGGGACAGGGGGGGGGACAGATACGCAGTATTTT CASRGTGGGTDTQYF
- TRBJ2-5 few TRBV2 TGTGCCACCGACGGGGACGGGCCCCCCGATACCCAGTACTTC CATDGDGPPDTQYF
TRBD2 TRBJ2-4 - TRBV12-3/TRBV12-4 TGTGCCAGCAGTTTGGGCGGGGGATTAGCCAAAAACATTCAGTACTTC CASSLGGGLAKNIQYF
- TRBJ2-5 - TRBV29-1 TGCAGCGTAGAACCGGGACCCCAAGAGACCCAGTACTTC CSVEPGPQETQYF
- TRBJ1-6 - TRBV4-3 TGCGCCAGCAGCCGATATGAAGCCAGACTAAATTCACCCCTCCACTTT CASSRYEARLNSPLHF
- TRBJ2-6 - TRBV15 TGTGTCACCAGTAAACCGGGACAAAAACTCTCTGGGGCCAACGTCCTGACTTTC CVTSKPGQKLSGANVLTF
- TRBJ1-1 - TRBV11-1 TGTGCCAGCAGCTTAGGAGCAGCCTACACTGAAGCTTTCTTT CASSLGAAYTEAFF
- TRBJ1-1 - TRBV7-6 TGTGCCAGCGGAAAAGACAGGAACACTGAAGCTTTCTTT CASGKDRNTEAFF
- TRBJ1-6 few TRBV7-6 TGTGCCAGCAGCTCCGTCGACGGGGCCCTCCACTTT CASSSVDGALHF
TRBD1 TRBJ2-2 many TRBV12-3/TRBV12-4 TGTGCCAGCAGTTTCGGACAGGGGAGGAGCACCGGGGAGCTGTTTTTT CASSFGQGRSTGELFF
- TRBJ2-2 few TRBV19 TGTGCCTCCCACCGCAGGGGAAACACCGGGGAGCTGTTTTTT CASHRRGNTGELFF
- TRBJ1-1 once TRBV6-6 TGTGCCAGCAGTTACGGGGCGGACATACCGAACACTGAAGCTTTCTTT CASSYGADIPNTEAFF
- TRBJ2-3 few TRBV6-2/TRBV6-3 TGTGCCAGCAGTTCAGGAGACGGGGAAGATACGCAGTATTTT CASSSGDGEDTQYF
TRBD2 TRBJ2-7 - TRBV4-1 TGCGCCAGCAGCCAAGGCCTGAGCGGGGGGCCCTACGAGCAGTACTTC CASSQGLSGGPYEQYF
TRBD2 TRBJ2-3 few TRBV28 TGTGCCAGCAGTTTATCAACTAGCGGGGGCACAGATACGCAGTATTTT CASSLSTSGGTDTQYF
- TRBJ2-5 - TRBV4-1 TGCGCCAGCAGCCAAGAAGGGGGGGGCGGAGAGACCCAGTACTTC CASSQEGGGGETQYF
- TRBJ1-2 - TRBV6-4 TGTGCCAGCAGTGACTCATATGGGCTTCATGGCTACACCTTC CASSDSYGLHGYTF